This TCR beta chain was sequenced for a study of beta chain features in type 1 diabetes. Findings and caveats of the study: In cDNA sequencing, cells with high TCR expression could be over-represented. Type 1 diabetes patients had VDJ junctions that carried fewer insertions and more deletions. There was a moderate but significant shortening of TCRB CDR3s in all four CD4+ subsets of Type 1 diabetes patients.

In germline, CDR1 is SGHRS, CDR2 YFSETQ. V dropped 4 bases and J dropped 2 bases, with 15 bases sitting between them. This CDR3 is built from 15 residues. TCRB transcripts that were expressed got sequenced, as all of the isolated RNA had been reverse transcribed. Assay: immunoSEQ multiplex PCR; the TCRdb copy retains only in-frame clones and omits some. The repertoire holds more than 25,000 clones, with about 45% as singletons. Sorting based on CD45RO/CCR7/CD25/CD127/CD95/CD27 separated CD4+ naive, central memory, regulatory and stem cell-like memory cells. For this clone: Its antigen is undetermined.

Sequenced: stem cell memory CD4+ T cells from blood. This chain uses TRBV5-1 with TRBJ1-1; D is possibly TRBD1 (5 bases). The sequence derives from a young man with type 1 diabetes. The CDR3 reads CASSTAEGVNTEAFF. CDR3 in DNA: TGCGCCAGCAGCACTGCGGAAGGGGTAAACACTGAAGCTTTCTTT.